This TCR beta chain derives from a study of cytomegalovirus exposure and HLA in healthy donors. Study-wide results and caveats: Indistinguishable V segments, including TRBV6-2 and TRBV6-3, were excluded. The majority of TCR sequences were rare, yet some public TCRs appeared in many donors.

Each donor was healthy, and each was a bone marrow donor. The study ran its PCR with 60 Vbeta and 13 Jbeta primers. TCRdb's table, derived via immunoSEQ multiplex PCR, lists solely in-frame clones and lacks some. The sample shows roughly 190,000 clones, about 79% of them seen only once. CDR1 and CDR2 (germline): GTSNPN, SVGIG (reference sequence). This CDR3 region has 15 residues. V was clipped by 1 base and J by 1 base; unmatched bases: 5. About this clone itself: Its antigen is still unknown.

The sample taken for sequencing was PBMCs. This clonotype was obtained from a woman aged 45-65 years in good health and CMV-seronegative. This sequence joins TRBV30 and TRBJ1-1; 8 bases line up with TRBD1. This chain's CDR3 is CAWSARTGRNTEAFF. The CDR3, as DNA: TGTGCCTGGAGTGCACGGACAGGGAGGAACACTGAAGCTTTCTTT.